These 26 T cell receptor beta chains share one sample of origin, sequenced in a study of cytomegalovirus exposure and HLA in healthy donors. A multiplex PCR was run with 60 Vbeta primers and 13 Jbeta primers. This table comes from immunoSEQ multiplex PCR, and its TCRdb copy is limited to in-frame clones, with some not included. The sample yields around 220,000 clones, 60% to 80% seen once. Sequenced sample: PBMCs. Receptors were obtained from a woman between 25 and 40 years old in good health and CMV-seronegative.

The V and J genes are TRBV7-2 and TRBJ1-1; D might be TRBD1 (5 bases). V lost 5 bases, J lost 1 base, and 11 bases lay in between. CDR1 and CDR2 (germline): SGHTA, FQGNSA. The CDR3 sequence is 14 residues long. DNA of the CDR3: TGTGCCAGCAGCCTGCACCAGGGGAACACTGAAGCTTTCTTT. Its protein product is CASSLHQGNTEAFF.

Concerning this clone itself: Germline is not matched at one junction end, which may reflect a read error. This sample also contains other DNA sequences that code for the same CDR3. The chain recombines TRBV4-1 with TRBJ1-6; 7 bases fit TRBD1. The CDR3 loop spans 16 amino acids. The germline V gene has CDR1 MGHRA and CDR2 YSYEKL. CDR3 DNA sequence: TGCGCCAGCAGCCAACAGGGGGAGTACTATAATTCCCCCCTCCACTTT. Its translation is CASSQQGEYYNSPLHF.

V is TRBV7-9 and J is TRBJ2-7, with 8 bases identical to TRBD1. The germline CDR1 and CDR2 sequences are SEHNR and FQNEAQ (reference sequence). The CDR3 has 11 amino acids. The CDR3: CAIRQGSEQYF. CDR3 bases: TGTGCTATTAGACAGGGGAGCGAGCAGTACTTC. Drawing the rest from reference TRBV7-9 and TRBJ2-7, the complete variable domain is DTGVSQNPRHKITKRGQNVTFRCDPISEHNRLYWYRQTLGQGPEFLTYFQNEAQLEKSRLLSDRFSAERPKGSFSTLEIQRTEQGDSAMYLCAIRQGSEQYFGPGTRLTVT.

The V and J genes are TRBV5-5 and TRBJ2-1, with TRBD1 matching 7 bases. Germline values: CDR1 SGHKS, CDR2 YYEKEE (reference sequence). With V trimmed by 7 bases and J by 3 bases, 7 bases remained unmatched. The CDR3 runs to 14 residues. Written as DNA, the CDR3 is TGTGCCAGCCTCAGGGGGAGAGACTACAATGAGCAGTTCTTC. It is translated as CASLRGRDYNEQFF.

The rearrangement joins TRBV9 to TRBJ1-1; no reliable D call. The CDR3 spans 13 residues. V lost 3 bases to trimming and J lost 1 base, with 7 bases between them. The germline gives CDR1 SGDLS, CDR2 YYNGEE. This CDR3 is CASSANWNTEAFF. In DNA form, the CDR3 reads TGTGCCAGCAGCGCCAACTGGAACACTGAAGCTTTCTTT.

This rearrangement joins TRBV13 to TRBJ1-3, with D perhaps matching TRBD1 (6 bases). CDR1 is PRHDT, CDR2 FYEKMQ, per germline (reference sequence). The CDR3 is 17 amino acids. The V end lost 5 bases, the J end lost 0 bases, and 17 bases lay between the germline ends. The CDR3 DNA reads TGTGCCAGCAGCCCCGAACAGGGCTCCCGCTCTGGAAACACCATATATTTT. This translates into CASSPEQGSRSGNTIYF.

Turning to this clone: One end of the junction is discordant with germline, which a read error may explain. The J gene is TRBJ2-3, the V gene TRBV7-7; D is possibly TRBD1 (5 bases). CDR1 is SSHAT, CDR2 FNYEAQ, per germline (reference sequence). This CDR3 is 14 amino acids long. CDR3 DNA sequence: TGTGCTAGCAGCCCCCAGGGCCTCGAAGATACGCAGTATTTT. It is translated as CASSPQGLEDTQYF.

The CDR3 DNA reads as TGTGCCAGCAGTTTGTACCAGGGGGCGACCTACGAGCAGTACTTC. Translating gives CASSLYQGATYEQYF. The V and J genes are TRBV6-5 and TRBJ2-7; the match to TRBD1 covers 8 bases. This CDR3 region has 15 residues. Unmatched junction bases numbered 7, after V lost 4 bases and J lost 2 bases. CDR1 MNHEY and CDR2 SVGAGI come from the germline V gene.

The chain combines TRBV4-1 with TRBJ2-1; possible D gene TRBD2, 6 bases. Trimming cost V 1 base and J 0 bases, with 10 bases left between them. The germline V gene encodes CDR1 MGHRA and CDR2 YSYEKL. The CDR3 runs to 16 residues. CDR3 sequence: CASSQGGASSYNEQFF. The DNA of the CDR3 is TGCGCCAGCAGCCAAGGCGGGGCTAGCTCCTACAATGAGCAGTTCTTC.

The table lists this clone with a few counts. The chain is built from TRBV7-3 and TRBJ2-2; unclear D gene. This CDR3 spans 12 amino acids. Germline V gene lookup returns CDR1 SGHTA and CDR2 FQGTGA. V was clipped by 5 bases and J by 6 bases, with 7 bases between them. The CDR3 spells CASSPLAGELFF. The CDR3 nucleotides read TGTGCCAGCAGCCCCCTTGCCGGGGAGCTGTTTTTT.

The J gene is TRBJ2-1, the V gene TRBV19; perhaps TRBD1 as D (5 bases). Trimming took off 10 bases at V and 3 bases at J, with 16 bases between the two ends. Germline CDR1 and CDR2: LNHDA and SQIVND (reference sequence). The CDR3 has 14 residues. In DNA form, the CDR3 reads TGTGCCACCAGAGGTCAGGGTTTCTACAATGAGCAGTTCTTC. Residues: CATRGQGFYNEQFF.

For this clone: The junction departs from germline at one end; a sequencing error may be responsible. The chain is built from TRBV7-9 and TRBJ2-5, with 8 bases identical to TRBD2. CDR3 length: 14 amino acids. Germline CDR1 SEHNR, CDR2 FQNEAQ (reference sequence). This chain's CDR3 is CARSSPRGGETPYF. In nucleotides, the CDR3 is TGTGCCCGCAGCTCTCCCCGGGGGGGAGAGACCCCGTACTTC.

The chain is built from TRBV19 and TRBJ1-4, with a weak D call TRBD1 (5 bases). From germline, CDR1 is LNHDA and CDR2 SQIVND (reference sequence). The V end lost 7 bases, the J end lost 0 bases, and 15 bases lay between the germline ends. The CDR3 covers 16 residues. The CDR3 DNA follows: TGTGCCAGTACCTCTCTCCGGGACTCAACTAATGAAAAACTGTTTTTT. This codes for CASTSLRDSTNEKLFF. The complete variable domain, with remaining parts taken from reference TRBV19 and TRBJ1-4, reads DGGITQSPKYLFRKEGQNVTLSCEQNLNHDAMYWYRQDPGQGLRLIYYSQIVNDFQKGDIAEGYSVSREKKESFPLTVTSAQKNPTAFYLCASTSLRDSTNEKLFFGSGTQLSVL.

The V gene is TRBV5-1, the J gene TRBJ2-5; TRBD1 matches at 9 bases. The tail of the sequence fits TRBJ2-7 better, so the J call may be wrong. The CDR3 extends over 17 amino acids. Germline assignment: CDR1 SGHRS and CDR2 YFSETQ. CDR3 in DNA: TGCGCCAGCAGGAATCCGGTCTTGGGGACAGGGTTGTACGAGCAGTACTTC. Translating gives CASRNPVLGTGLYEQYF.

The rearrangement uses TRBV2 and TRBJ1-2; D remains ambiguous. The germline V and J ends were trimmed by 3 bases and 2 bases, with 7 bases remaining between them. The CDR3 has 13 residues. Germline assignment: CDR1 SNHLY and CDR2 FYNNEI. The CDR3 sequence: CASSDYRNYGYTF. CDR3 nucleotide sequence: TGTGCCAGCAGTGATTACCGGAACTATGGCTACACCTTC.

In this sample, this clone turned up a few times. This sequence joins TRBV6-1 and TRBJ2-7, with D possibly being TRBD1 (6 bases). Germline V lookup: CDR1 MNHNS, CDR2 SASEGT. The CDR3 is 15 amino acids. The V end was cut by 5 bases, the J end by 0 bases, with 14 bases between. CDR3 loop: CASSWTRDTSYEQYF. The DNA for the CDR3 is TGTGCCAGCAGTTGGACCCGGGACACCTCCTACGAGCAGTACTTC.

The rearrangement uses TRBV5-8 and TRBJ2-6, with a possible D match to TRBD1 (5 bases). Germline assignment: CDR1 SGHTS and CDR2 YDEGEE. V shed 4 bases and J shed 2 bases, with 10 bases lying between them. This CDR3 region has 15 residues. CDR3 residues: CASSARVAGANVLTF. CDR3 nucleotides: TGTGCCAGCAGCGCCAGGGTGGCTGGGGCCAACGTCCTGACTTTC.

A word on this clone: At one end, the junction sequence differs from germline, possibly due to a read error. The chain carries TRBV7-9 and TRBJ2-3, with 9 nucleotides matching TRBD2. This CDR3 is built from 17 residues. Germline CDR1 and CDR2: SEHNR and FQNEAQ (reference sequence). The chain's CDR3 is CSSSPKTLAGEADTQYF. The CDR3 DNA reads as TGTTCCAGCAGCCCCAAGACCTTAGCGGGAGAGGCAGATACGCAGTATTTT.

V usage is TRBV19 and J usage is TRBJ1-1, with D perhaps matching TRBD1 (6 bases). Germline CDR1 reads LNHDA; CDR2 reads SQIVND (reference sequence). V lost 1 base to trimming and J lost 2 bases, with 8 bases between them. There are 14 residues in the CDR3. The CDR3 loop reads CASSIVTGNTEAFF. The CDR3 DNA sequence: TGTGCCAGTAGTATAGTGACAGGCAACACTGAAGCTTTCTTT.

This clone was recorded once. V usage is TRBV5-4 and J usage is TRBJ2-5, with 11 bases aligning to TRBD2. The CDR3 has 15 residues. V was clipped by 2 bases and J by 5 bases; unmatched bases: 5. Germline V gene lookup returns CDR1 SGHNT and CDR2 YYREEE (reference sequence). CDR3: CASSFGTSGGETQYF. The CDR3 bases are TGTGCCAGCAGCTTTGGGACTAGCGGTGGGGAGACCCAGTACTTC.

The chain links TRBV19 to TRBJ1-5; TRBD1 agrees at 10 bases. Germline V gives CDR1 LNHDA, CDR2 SQIVND (reference sequence). The CDR3 has 16 residues. Losses at the gene ends were 4 bases for V and 5 bases for J; bases not matched to a gene: 8. CDR3 nucleotides: TGTGCCAGTAGTAGAGGACAGGGGGAAACTCATCAGCCCCAGCATTTT. Residues: CASSRGQGETHQPQHF. Full variable domain (outside the CDR3, taken from reference TRBV19 and TRBJ1-5): DGGITQSPKYLFRKEGQNVTLSCEQNLNHDAMYWYRQDPGQGLRLIYYSQIVNDFQKGDIAEGYSVSREKKESFPLTVTSAQKNPTAFYLCASSRGQGETHQPQHFGDGTRLSIL.

This rearrangement joins TRBV2 to TRBJ1-1; the D gene is possibly TRBD1 (5 bases). The CDR3 extends over 14 amino acids. V was clipped by 6 bases and J by 4 bases, with 15 bases between them. Germline CDR1 SNHLY, CDR2 FYNNEI. This CDR3 reads CASRLGREVTEAFF. The CDR3 DNA is TGTGCCAGCAGACTGGGCAGGGAGGTCACTGAAGCTTTCTTT.

This chain connects TRBV27 to TRBJ2-5; 7 bases map to TRBD2. Judging by the DNA end, TRBJ2-7 fits better; the J call may be wrong. The length of the CDR3 is 15 residues. Germline V gene data show CDR1 as MNHEY and CDR2 as SMNVEV (reference sequence). DNA for the CDR3: TGTGCCAGCAGTTCCCCCGTAGCGGGTGCCCTCGAGCAGTACTTC. Amino acids: CASSSPVAGALEQYF.

This chain joins TRBV5-1 and TRBJ2-1; 8 bases line up with TRBD1. Germline V gene lookup returns CDR1 SGHRS and CDR2 YFSETQ. The CDR3 loop spans 14 amino acids. J lost 10 bases, V lost 3 bases, and 9 bases had no gene match. The DNA for the CDR3 is TGCGCCAGCAGCTACGGGACAGGTGAGGGGGAGCAGTTCTTC. Translated: CASSYGTGEGEQFF.

Points on this clone: The sample contains more than one DNA sequence encoding this CDR3. The V call is TRBV21-1, the J call TRBJ2-7; the table calls TRBD1, which could not be checked here. TRBV21-1 is flagged as a pseudogene. The CDR3 spans 15 residues. The CDR3 bases are TGTGCCAGATCTTTGGCGGGACAGCCTTCGTGTGAGCAGTACTTC. It encodes CARSLAGQPSCEQYF.

The chain carries TRBV5-1 and TRBJ2-5; 11 bases align to TRBD2. Trimming removed 1 base from V and 4 bases from J; junction bases left unmatched: 3. The CDR3 spans 15 residues. Germline V gene sequence: CDR1 SGHRS, CDR2 YFSETQ. The DNA of the CDR3 is TGCGCCAGCAGCTTGATTAGCGGGGGGGCAGAGACCCAGTACTTC. It codes for CASSLISGGAETQYF.